This entry features one T cell receptor (beta chain) sequence. The clone's antigen remains unknown. Base-call qualities are not available, and no considerably larger clone is one nucleotide away. The library was generated by the immunoSEQ multiplex PCR assay. For the multiplex PCR, a mixture combining 60 forward primers for TCR Vbeta segments and 13 reverse primers for TCR Jbeta segments was used. A multiplex PCR assay on genomic DNA amplified the CDR3 region of rearranged TCR beta genes. The amplified TCR beta libraries were sequenced on the Illumina HiSeq System as 87-base-pair reads. Concerning the study's data processing: A later analysis counted about 80 million unique TCR beta chains across the roughly 700 repertoires, and roughly 11 million of these chains were shared by at least two donors. Raw reads were error-corrected and collapsed into unique sequences with a nearest-neighbor algorithm that merged closely related sequences to remove PCR and sequencing errors. To assign V, D and J gene segments, CDR3 sequences were aligned to IMGT reference sequences. For a sequence to be retained, a match of at least six nucleotides to both a V gene segment and a J gene segment was required. A rearrangement counted as productive if the CDR3 had no stop codons and remained in frame with V and J, and every other rearrangement counted as non-productive. Following IMGT convention, CDR3 was defined as the stretch from the second conserved V-encoded cysteine to the conserved J-encoded phenylalanine. The earlier analysis of about 590 of the donors excluded sequences that lacked an unambiguous match to a single V gene segment. In an earlier analysis of a few hundred of the donors, V segments were called functional above 56.7% productive rearrangements and were called segregating when the between-donor standard deviation exceeded 5%. A statistical classification framework was built for diagnosing cytomegalovirus status from the catalog of TCR beta chain sequences. In a later analysis, TCR nucleotide sequences were compared against IMGT/GENE-DB human TR gene sequences so that V and J genes could be assigned. A later analysis assigned CDR3 sequences and most-parsimonious VDJ recombination scenarios with the TCRdist pipeline. In a later analysis, every TCR beta chain was defined by the combination of its CDR3 amino acid sequence and its V-gene family, and reads without a unique V-gene family were dropped. To address suspected cross-contamination and a sequencing artifact, a later analysis removed a few hundred highly shared, low-generation-probability nucleotide sequences. For each public chain, a later analysis derived a clonal expansion index from normalized ranks of inferred template counts within each repertoire. A later analysis computed generation probabilities with a VDJ recombination model fitted to out-of-frame rearrangements, and checked the results against IGoR. In a later analysis, TCR-TCR, TCR-HLA and TCR-CMV co-occurrence was scored with hypergeometric tests, and a repertoire-size bias correction was applied to TCR pairs. To estimate false discovery rates, a later analysis permuted the HLA or CMV assignments 20 times. In a later analysis, co-occurring TCRs were grouped using DBSCAN, and TCRdist sequence similarity was added for clustering within HLA-allele-positive subsets. Repertoires with fewer than 30,000 or more than 120,000 public chains, plus five repertoires with anomalous nucleotide sharing, were excluded from co-occurrence clustering. TCRdb mirrors the immuneACCESS table, restricted to in-frame sequences. Some clones are absent from its copies; in checked studies, under half trace to an unresolved V gene, and the reason for the others is unknown. The V and J calls and clone size come from that table; D and trimming were worked out from the DNA. In this sample the table shows 100,000 or so clones, less than 85% of which occur a single time. The top ten clones comprise 7.5% to 9% of the sample.

This sample was taken from a study of cytomegalovirus exposure and HLA in healthy donors (dated by TCRdb to about 2017). Regarding the study in general: An earlier analysis of approximately 640 of the donors reported about 250 Gb of sequence data and roughly 110 million unique TCR beta sequences from roughly 200 million T cells. Among the roughly 400 genotyped donors, approximately 77% belonged to the genetic ancestry cluster associated with self-reported Caucasian donors. The later analysis used no new phenotypic data to find candidate immune exposures, relying instead on TCR beta sequences and their occurrence across donors. Every repertoire in the discovery cohort had been generated on one and the same sequencing platform. The study combined high-throughput TCR immunosequencing, statistical association of individual TCRs with disease status, and machine learning to predict cytomegalovirus infection status. The study used immunosequencing to profile the T cell repertoires of 600 to 850 subjects and linked those repertoires to cytomegalovirus serostatus. Along with the approximately 650-subject first cohort, a separate validation cohort of around 120 different subjects was used. A later analysis re-analyzed previously published TCR beta repertoires from 666 donors and added high-resolution HLA genotyping to study TCR occurrence patterns. Across 398 genotyped donors of the cohort, an average of approximately 240,000 unique TCR beta nucleotide sequences per donor were sequenced, and 15% to 20% of those sequences were non-productive. The study was designed to test whether signatures of past pathogen exposure could be identified by cataloging public T cell receptors. Typing coverage varied by locus: roughly 629-640 donors for A, B, C, DRB1 and DQB1; approximately 500 for DQA1; more than 600 for DPA1; about 450 for DPB1. Alongside the repertoire data, information on donor age, sex, ethnicity and CMV serostatus was compiled. A few DR-DQ haplotypes were handled as single units for association and clustering because linkage in the cohort was strong. Roughly 300 gigabases of sequencing data and 70 million to 95 million unique TCR sequences made up an early release that covered nearly 650 HLA-typed donors. A later genetic analysis used genome-wide SNP genotypes for about 60% of the 666 donors, treating that subset as a discovery cohort. HLA typing covered class I and class II loci at four-digit resolution. An earlier analysis of nearly 600 of the donors applied high-throughput TCR beta sequencing to assess whether each TCR beta V gene segment acted as functional or pseudogenic. Paper-wide results and their limitations: Most CMV-associated TCR beta chains appeared to be HLA-restricted in a later analysis, and the HLA associations seemed to be driven largely by CMV exposure. Only TCR beta chains were sequenced in this cohort, and the absence of alpha or paired-chain data limited detectable features. It was suggested by the authors that the approach could potentially be generalized to other disease states and immunological phenotypes. In an earlier analysis of around 500 of the donors, most TCR beta V segments appeared in productive rearrangements about 90% or about 30% of the time, broadly matching IMGT annotations. Immune exposure information for the cohort was limited to CMV serostatus. A later analysis reported that several top co-occurrence clusters appeared linked to parvovirus B19, influenza, CMV and Epstein-Barr virus. Fewer than 20 rarely observed V segments, including chromosome 9 orphons, were excluded from the earlier analysis of some 590 of the donors because counts were too low. In vitro tests confirmed that a few of the cytomegalovirus-associated TCR beta chains recognize cytomegalovirus antigens. In a later genetic analysis, fewer N-insertions in productive TCRs were reported among donors in an Asian-associated ancestry cluster than the roughly 700-donor mean. The classifier was reported to diagnose cytomegalovirus status with high specificity and sensitivity in both the original and validation cohorts. The study gave a list of 150 to 200 TCR beta chains associated with cytomegalovirus. Roughly uniform sequencing depth across donors was assumed in presence/absence analyses, although this assumption may not hold. A cluster of highly shared sequence variants was judged likely to represent a technical artifact of the sequencing pipeline. Correlated functional status among segregating V segments might reflect linkage disequilibrium, but an unknown experimental factor could not be ruled out. Most TCR sequences were observed very rarely across donors, whereas some public TCRs were present in many individuals. V-gene and J-gene trimming of TCR beta chains was associated with a missense DCLRE1C variant in a later genetic analysis, and the association was replicated in an independent cohort. Compared with equally common non-associated chains, HLA-associated TCR beta chains in a later analysis were more clonally expanded and had lower generation probabilities. A further reported finding was that TCR beta sequences accurately predicted the HLA-A and HLA-B alleles for most subjects in the first cohort. Because some donors lacked HLA typing at each locus, the association tests relied only on the typed subset. Assigning TCR associations to individual alleles was difficult when HLA alleles, especially DR and DQ, strongly co-occurred. In a later analysis, TCR association rates were found to vary across HLA loci, with the most associated TCRs seen for DRB1 alleles and the fewest for HLA-C alleles. Specific HLA alleles were associated with more than 15,000 TCR beta sequences at a false discovery rate of 0.05 in a later analysis.

The cohort was made up of roughly 670 healthy bone marrow donors. At the time of sampling, all cohort members were nominally healthy, though unrecorded immune exposures were likely present. The donor was CMV seropositive and belonged to the group of about 290 seropositive cohort members. A peripheral blood sample was collected from each donor, and TCR beta sequencing was performed on peripheral blood mononuclear cells. The Qiagen DNeasy Blood Extraction Kit was used to extract genomic DNA from the blood cell samples. The TCR comes from a man aged 40-55 years in good health and CMV-seropositive. Sequenced material: PBMCs.

The CDR3 reads CASSEGTVKNIQYF. The sequence in DNA is TGTGCCAGCAGTGAAGGGACAGTCAAAAACATTCAGTACTTC. This chain joins TRBV6-1 to TRBJ2-4; a tentative D call is TRBD1 (6 bases match). CDR3 length: 14 amino acids, cysteine to phenylalanine. The sequence is cut down to CDR3 DNA, 42 bases in frame from base 1. V gives up 1 base and J gives up 3 bases, and the segment between their germline ends measures 7 bases. Sequences MNHNS (CDR1) and SASEGT (CDR2) are obtained from the germline V gene.